The clone carrying this T cell receptor (beta chain) was counted at least ten times. The antigen remains undetermined. 5'RACE template switching produced TCR cDNA carrying a universal primer site and UMIs. Using its own MiXCR run on the 5' RACE reads, TCRdb lists one record per CDR3 protein. The sample consists of tens of thousands of distinct CDR3 sequences, 6.5% to 8% of them appearing once. This specimen belongs to a study of T cells after yellow fever vaccination. Study information: SMART-Seq v4 Ultra Low Input served to prepare low-cell-number fractions. Broader study findings: Contamination by abundant bulk-population clonotypes could be present in FACS-sorted repertoires.

Germline assignment: CDR1 MNHEY and CDR2 SVGAGI. CDR3 length equals 15 residues. J lost 7 bases, V lost 5 bases, and 8 bases had no gene match. This chain uses TRBV6-5 with TRBJ2-5; TRBD2 aligns across 12 bases. This TCR came from a man aged 25 to 45 who received the YFV17D yellow fever vaccine. The specimen was CD8+ T cells sorted from PBMCs, collected 15 days after the yellow fever booster vaccination. DNA of the CDR3: TGTGCCAGCAGTCGACTAGCGGGAGAATTAGGGACCCAGTACTTC. Translating it yields CASSRLAGELGTQYF.